The clone carrying this TCR beta chain was counted ten times or more. Its antigen is currently unknown. Moderate-to-severe activity, with CAS ≥3, NOSPECS ≥4 and duration under 3 months, characterized the donors with ophthalmopathy. Thyroid ultrasound, orbital computed tomography, TRAb, serum thyroxine and clinical symptoms formed the basis of diagnosis. Amplified TCR beta CDR3 regions were obtained using RNA transcripts as template. RT-PCR in the first round used HTBI primers; a second-round multiplex PCR followed. From the multiplex PCR reads, TCRdb called clonotypes with MiXCR, one entry per CDR3 protein. The sample comprises about 500,000 distinct CDR3 sequences, approximately 15% of which are singletons, and roughly 10% rests with the top ten. The data were taken from a study of Graves' ophthalmopathy and Graves' hyperthyroidism. The CDR3 totals 14 residues. CDR1 MDHEN and CDR2 SYDVKM come from the germline V gene. V was pared by 2 bases and J by 5 bases, with 10 bases between.

Study-wide results and caveats: In blood appeared most of the expanded thyroid clonotypes whose frequency exceeded 0.001. With approximately 88% sensitivity and around 80% specificity, a 13-signature model separated ophthalmopathy from stable hyperthyroidism.

Sequencing was performed on blood. V gene TRBV28 combines with J gene TRBJ1-5, with D unclear. The source is a woman in her 30s with Graves' ophthalmopathy. The DNA of the CDR3 is TGTGCCAGCAGTTTAGTATCTCTTGATCAGCCCCAGCATTTT. It yields the protein CASSLVSLDQPQHF.